The 16 T cell receptor beta chains presented below share a single source sample, sequenced in a study of cytomegalovirus exposure and HLA in healthy donors. The primer mix had 60 Vbeta and 13 Jbeta primers. Clones were sequenced by immunoSEQ multiplex PCR, and TCRdb holds only the in-frame ones, with some missing. The profile shows some 130,000 clones, 80% to 90% of them singletons. Sequenced: PBMCs. All receptors come from a woman in her thirties in good health and CMV-seronegative.

Only one count was recorded for this clone. The rearrangement links TRBV30 to TRBJ2-5, with D hard to call. The germline CDR1 and CDR2 sequences are GTSNPN and SVGIG (reference sequence). This CDR3 is 12 amino acids long. V lost 1 base and J lost 5, with 8 bases in between. The CDR3 spells CAWSAIIETQYF. The DNA of the CDR3 is TGTGCCTGGAGTGCTATCATCGAGACCCAGTACTTC.

This chain links TRBV6-6 with TRBJ2-3, with D uncertain. V shed 0 bases and J shed 1 base, with 11 bases lying between them. The CDR3 has 16 residues. CDR1 and CDR2 from the germline V gene are MNHNY and SVGAGI (reference sequence). In DNA form, the CDR3 reads TGTGCCAGCAGTTACTCAGTAGGTCTAGGCACAGATACGCAGTATTTT. This codes for CASSYSVGLGTDTQYF.

This chain uses TRBV28 with TRBJ2-5; 7 bases are a match to TRBD2. The CDR3 extends over 17 amino acids. The germline gives CDR1 MDHEN, CDR2 SYDVKM. The junction had 11 bases not matched to a gene; V was cut back by 0 bases and J by 4 bases. CDR3 DNA: TGTGCCAGCAGTTTATGGGCTCTCGAGATAGCGGGAGAGACCCAGTACTTC. This gives the protein CASSLWALEIAGETQYF.

Written as DNA, the CDR3 is TGTGCCAGCAGCGAAGGACAGGGGGCGAACACTGAAGCTTTCTTT. This sequence encodes CASSEGQGANTEAFF. The chain is built from TRBV7-9 and TRBJ1-1; 11 nucleotides agree with TRBD1. From germline, CDR1 is SEHNR and CDR2 FQNEAQ (reference sequence). The V gene end was trimmed by 5 bases and the J gene end by 1 base; junction bases not matched to a gene: 3. The CDR3 length is 15 residues.

This clone was seen a single time. This chain connects TRBV7-6 to TRBJ1-1, with D maybe TRBD1 (5 bases). Trimming removed 5 bases at V and 7 bases at J, with 17 bases between. CDR3 length equals 14 residues. Germline assignment: CDR1 SGHVS and CDR2 FNYEAQ. The CDR3 coding sequence is TGTGCCAGCAGCCCGGGAGGGGCACGGGGTGAAGCTTTCTTT. Protein product: CASSPGGARGEAFF.

The chain couples TRBV11-2 to TRBJ2-1, with 7 nucleotides matching TRBD2. CDR1 is SGHAT, CDR2 FQNNGV, per germline. The junction had 11 bases not matched to a gene; V was cut back by 4 bases and J by 2 bases. The CDR3 runs to 17 residues. CDR3 in amino acids: CASSWGVGGGAYNEQFF. DNA for the CDR3: TGTGCCAGCAGCTGGGGGGTTGGTGGGGGGGCCTACAATGAGCAGTTCTTC.

In nucleotides, the CDR3 is TGTGCCAGTAGATACAGGGTTGGGGATCAGCCCCAGCATTTT. Translating gives CASRYRVGDQPQHF. The chain combines TRBV19 with TRBJ1-5; a weak D match, TRBD1 (6 bases). Trimming cost V 6 bases and J 5 bases, with 14 bases left between them. Germline V CDR1 and CDR2: LNHDA, SQIVND (reference sequence). The CDR3 extends over 14 amino acids. The full variable domain, completed using reference TRBV19 and TRBJ1-5, is DGGITQSPKYLFRKEGQNVTLSCEQNLNHDAMYWYRQDPGQGLRLIYYSQIVNDFQKGDIAEGYSVSREKKESFPLTVTSAQKNPTAFYLCASRYRVGDQPQHFGDGTRLSIL.

The chain links TRBV19 to TRBJ1-4; D may be TRBD1 (6 bases). The germline V gene encodes CDR1 LNHDA and CDR2 SQIVND (reference sequence). V gave up 3 bases and J gave up 6 bases, with 8 bases separating them. CDR3 length: 13 amino acids. The CDR3 spells CASSMSGDEKLFF. In DNA form, the CDR3 reads TGTGCCAGTAGTATGTCAGGGGATGAAAAACTGTTTTTT. Looking up the rest from reference TRBV19 and TRBJ1-4 gives the full variable domain: DGGITQSPKYLFRKEGQNVTLSCEQNLNHDAMYWYRQDPGQGLRLIYYSQIVNDFQKGDIAEGYSVSREKKESFPLTVTSAQKNPTAFYLCASSMSGDEKLFFGSGTQLSVL.

About this clone itself: In this CDR3 the conserved last residue, phenylalanine or tryptophan, is missing, so a read error is likely. It is unclear where the CDR3 begins or ends on the DNA, so no DNA is shown, and the CDR3 is as TCRdb lists it. The chain joins TRBV4-3 to TRBJ1-1; TRBD1 was called by the table and not checked on the DNA. Per germline, CDR1 LGHNA and CDR2 YSLEER. Both ends counted, the CDR3 spans 13 residues. CDR3 loop: CASSQETGTLQVV.

The rearrangement links TRBV7-9 to TRBJ2-3; D perhaps matches TRBD1 (5 bases). V lost 1 base and J lost 6, with 5 bases in between. The CDR3 runs to 12 residues. CDR1 is SEHNR and CDR2 is FQNEAQ in the germline V gene (reference sequence). CDR3 protein: CASSLEGDTQYF. The CDR3 coding sequence is TGTGCCAGCAGCTTAGAGGGGGATACGCAGTATTTT.

V usage is TRBV28 and J usage is TRBJ1-1, with TRBD1 matching over 9 bases. V trimming: 7 bases; J trimming: 9 bases; junction bases outside the gene matches: 9. CDR1 MDHEN and CDR2 SYDVKM come from the germline V gene. This CDR3 is 13 amino acids long. CDR3 in DNA: TGTGCCAGCACCCATCCAACAGGGGGCCAAGCTTTCTTT. This codes for CASTHPTGGQAFF.

The chain uses TRBV5-5 and TRBJ2-7; D ambiguous. V was trimmed by 0 bases and J by 5 bases, leaving 9 bases between them. Looked up from germline, CDR1 is SGHKS and CDR2 is YYEKEE (reference sequence). The length of the CDR3 is 13 residues. CDR3 DNA sequence: TGTGCCAGCAGCTTGGGGCCCTTCGACGAGCAGTACTTC. This sequence encodes CASSLGPFDEQYF.

This chain uses TRBV5-5 with TRBJ2-7; 10 bases agree with TRBD2. In germline, CDR1 is SGHKS, CDR2 YYEKEE (reference sequence). This CDR3 region has 16 residues. The ends lost 0 bases at V and 12 bases at J; junction bases unmatched: 15. The CDR3 here is CASSLEVWTSGGEWYF. For the CDR3, the DNA is TGTGCCAGCAGCTTGGAAGTCTGGACTAGCGGAGGGGAATGGTACTTC.

A single count supports this clone. V is TRBV4-3 and J is TRBJ1-2; D is possibly TRBD1 (6 bases). The germline V and J ends were trimmed by 0 bases and 3 bases, with 11 bases remaining between them. CDR3 size: 15 residues. Germline lookup yields CDR1 LGHNA and CDR2 YSLEER. CDR3 DNA sequence: TGCGCCAGCAGCCAAGAAACAGGGTTTGACTATGGCTACACCTTC. Protein product: CASSQETGFDYGYTF.

The chain uses TRBV15 and TRBJ2-7; 11 bases are shared with TRBD2. J was trimmed by 3 bases and V by 5 bases; bases with no gene match: 6. Germline CDR1 reads LNHNV; CDR2 reads YYDKDF (reference sequence). This CDR3 has 15 amino acids. CDR3 coding DNA: TGTGCCACCAGCTCCCTAGCGGGGGGCCGCTACGAGCAGTACTTC. Amino acid sequence: CATSSLAGGRYEQYF.

This clone was detected only a few times. The chain is built from TRBV7-2 and TRBJ1-4; tentatively, D is TRBD1 (6 bases). Germline-derived CDR1 and CDR2 are SGHTA and FQGNSA. The CDR3 is 15 residues long. V was clipped by 5 bases and J by 4 bases, with 14 bases between them. CDR3 loop: CASSVRGYGNEKLFF. In DNA form, the CDR3 reads TGTGCCAGCAGCGTCAGGGGATACGGTAATGAAAAACTGTTTTTT.